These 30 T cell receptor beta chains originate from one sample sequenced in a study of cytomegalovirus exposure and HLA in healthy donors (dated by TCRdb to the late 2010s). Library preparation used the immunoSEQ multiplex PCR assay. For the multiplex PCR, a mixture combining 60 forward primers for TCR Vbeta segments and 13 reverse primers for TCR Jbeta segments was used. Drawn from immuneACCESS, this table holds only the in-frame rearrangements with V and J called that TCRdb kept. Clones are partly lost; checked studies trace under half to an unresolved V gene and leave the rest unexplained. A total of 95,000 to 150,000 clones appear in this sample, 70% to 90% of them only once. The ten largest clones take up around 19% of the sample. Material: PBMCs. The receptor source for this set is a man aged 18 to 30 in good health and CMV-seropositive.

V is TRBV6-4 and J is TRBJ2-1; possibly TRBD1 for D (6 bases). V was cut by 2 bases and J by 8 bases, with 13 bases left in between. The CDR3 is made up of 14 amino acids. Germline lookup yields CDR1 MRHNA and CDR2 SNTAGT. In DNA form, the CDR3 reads TGTGCCAGCAGTGACGGGGGCAGGGGCGATGAGCAGTTCTTC. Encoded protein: CASSDGGRGDEQFF.

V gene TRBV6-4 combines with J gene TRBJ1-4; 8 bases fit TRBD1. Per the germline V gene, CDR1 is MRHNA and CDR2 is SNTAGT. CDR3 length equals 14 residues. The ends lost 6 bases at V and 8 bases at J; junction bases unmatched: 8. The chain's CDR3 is CASSRTGFGEKLFF. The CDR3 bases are TGTGCCAGCAGCAGGACAGGGTTTGGGGAAAAACTGTTTTTT.

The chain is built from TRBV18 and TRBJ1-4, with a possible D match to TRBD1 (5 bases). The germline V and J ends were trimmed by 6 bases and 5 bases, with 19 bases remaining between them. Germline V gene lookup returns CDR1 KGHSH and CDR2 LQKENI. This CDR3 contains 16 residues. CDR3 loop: CASSPVAGVINEKLFF. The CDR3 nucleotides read TGTGCCAGCTCCCCCGTGGCGGGGGTCATAAATGAAAAACTGTTTTTT.

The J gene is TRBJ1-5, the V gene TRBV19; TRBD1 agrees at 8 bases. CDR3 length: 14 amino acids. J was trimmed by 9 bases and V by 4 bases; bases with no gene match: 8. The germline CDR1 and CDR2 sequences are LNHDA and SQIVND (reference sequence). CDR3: CASSTGQDLRPQHF. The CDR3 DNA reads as TGTGCCAGTAGTACGGGACAGGACTTGCGGCCCCAGCATTTT.

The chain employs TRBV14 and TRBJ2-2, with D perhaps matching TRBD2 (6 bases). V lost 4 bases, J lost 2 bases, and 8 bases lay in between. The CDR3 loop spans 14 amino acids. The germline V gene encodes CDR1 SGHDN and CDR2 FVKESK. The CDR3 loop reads CASSPRGNTGELFF. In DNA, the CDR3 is TGTGCCAGCAGCCCGCGGGGTAACACCGGGGAGCTGTTTTTT.

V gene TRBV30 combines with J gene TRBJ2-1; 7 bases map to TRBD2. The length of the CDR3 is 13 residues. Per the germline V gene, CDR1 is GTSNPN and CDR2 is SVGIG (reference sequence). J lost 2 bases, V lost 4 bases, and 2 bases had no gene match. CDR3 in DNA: TGTGCCTGGACCAGCGGGGCCTACAATGAGCAGTTCTTC. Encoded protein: CAWTSGAYNEQFF. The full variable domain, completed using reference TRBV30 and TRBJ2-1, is SQTIHQWPATLVQPVGSPLSLECTVEGTSNPNLYWYRQAAGRGLQLLFYSVGIGQISSEVPQNLSASRPQDRQFILSSKKLLLSDSGFYLCAWTSGAYNEQFFGPGTRLTVL.

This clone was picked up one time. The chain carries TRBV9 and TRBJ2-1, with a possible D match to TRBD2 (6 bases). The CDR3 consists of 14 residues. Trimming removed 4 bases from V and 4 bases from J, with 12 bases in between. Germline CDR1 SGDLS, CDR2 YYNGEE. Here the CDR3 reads CASSLSGGYNEQFF. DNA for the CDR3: TGTGCCAGCAGCCTTAGTGGGGGGTACAATGAGCAGTTCTTC.

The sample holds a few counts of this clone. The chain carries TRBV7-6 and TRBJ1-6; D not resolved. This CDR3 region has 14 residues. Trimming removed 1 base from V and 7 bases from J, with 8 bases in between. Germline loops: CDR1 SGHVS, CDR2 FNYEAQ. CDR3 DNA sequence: TGTGCCAGCAGCTTAGGCCTACCCAATTCACCCCTCCACTTT. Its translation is CASSLGLPNSPLHF.

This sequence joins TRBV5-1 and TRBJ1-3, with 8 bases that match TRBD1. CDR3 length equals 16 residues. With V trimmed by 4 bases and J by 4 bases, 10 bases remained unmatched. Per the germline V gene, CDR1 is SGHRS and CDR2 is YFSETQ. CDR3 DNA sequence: TGCGCCAGCAGCAAAGAGGCCAGGGGGCCGGGAAACACCATATATTTT. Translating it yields CASSKEARGPGNTIYF.

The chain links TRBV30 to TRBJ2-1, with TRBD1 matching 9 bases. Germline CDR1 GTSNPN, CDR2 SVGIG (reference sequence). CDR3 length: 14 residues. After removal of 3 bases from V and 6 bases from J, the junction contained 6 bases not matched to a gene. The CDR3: CAWSETGGSNEQFF. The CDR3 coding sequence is TGTGCCTGGAGCGAGACAGGGGGAAGCAATGAGCAGTTCTTC.

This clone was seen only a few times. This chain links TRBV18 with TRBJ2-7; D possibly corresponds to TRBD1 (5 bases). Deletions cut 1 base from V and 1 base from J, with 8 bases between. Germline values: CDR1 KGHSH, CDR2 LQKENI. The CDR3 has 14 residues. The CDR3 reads CASSPRAGSYEQYF. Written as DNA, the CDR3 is TGTGCCAGCTCACCACGAGCAGGGTCCTACGAGCAGTACTTC.

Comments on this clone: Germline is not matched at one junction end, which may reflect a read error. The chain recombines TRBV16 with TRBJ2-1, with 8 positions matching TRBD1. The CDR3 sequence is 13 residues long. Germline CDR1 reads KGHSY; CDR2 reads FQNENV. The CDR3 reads CASSLGQGNEQLF. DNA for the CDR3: TGTGCCAGCAGCTTAGGACAGGGCAATGAGCAGCTCTTC.

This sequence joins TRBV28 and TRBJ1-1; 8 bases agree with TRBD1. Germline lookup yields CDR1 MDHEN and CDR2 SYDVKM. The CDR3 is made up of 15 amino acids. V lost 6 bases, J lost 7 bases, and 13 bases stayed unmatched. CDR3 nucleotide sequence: TGTGCCAGCAGAGTGGCCGACAGGGGTGGGGATGAAGCTTTCTTT. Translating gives CASRVADRGGDEAFF.

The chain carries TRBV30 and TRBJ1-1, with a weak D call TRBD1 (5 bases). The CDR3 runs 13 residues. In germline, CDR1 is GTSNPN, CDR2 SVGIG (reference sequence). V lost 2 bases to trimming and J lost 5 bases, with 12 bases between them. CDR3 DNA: TGTGCCTGGAGTCGGCGGGGCGGAACTGAAGCTTTCTTT. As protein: CAWSRRGGTEAFF. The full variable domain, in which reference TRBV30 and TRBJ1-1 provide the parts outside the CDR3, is SQTIHQWPATLVQPVGSPLSLECTVEGTSNPNLYWYRQAAGRGLQLLFYSVGIGQISSEVPQNLSASRPQDRQFILSSKKLLLSDSGFYLCAWSRRGGTEAFFGQGTRLTVV.

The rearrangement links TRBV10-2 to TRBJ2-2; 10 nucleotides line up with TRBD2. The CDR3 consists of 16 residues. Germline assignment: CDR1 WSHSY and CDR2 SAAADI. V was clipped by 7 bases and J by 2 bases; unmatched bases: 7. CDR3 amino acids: CASIPLAGANTGELFF. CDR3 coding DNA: TGCGCCAGCATCCCTCTAGCGGGGGCCAACACCGGGGAGCTGTTTTTT.

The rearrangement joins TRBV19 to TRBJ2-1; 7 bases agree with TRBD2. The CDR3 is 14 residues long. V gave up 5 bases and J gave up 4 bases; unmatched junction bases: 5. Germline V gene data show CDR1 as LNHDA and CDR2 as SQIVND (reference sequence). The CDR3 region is CASSLGLRYNEQFF. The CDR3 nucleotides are TGTGCCAGTAGTCTGGGACTAAGATACAATGAGCAGTTCTTC.

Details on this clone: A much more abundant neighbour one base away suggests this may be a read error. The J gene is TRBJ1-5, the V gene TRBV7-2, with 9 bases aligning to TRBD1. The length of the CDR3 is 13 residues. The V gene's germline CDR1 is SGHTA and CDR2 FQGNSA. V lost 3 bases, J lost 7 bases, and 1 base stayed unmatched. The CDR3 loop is CASSLTGGQPQHF. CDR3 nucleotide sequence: TGTGCCAGCAGCTTGACAGGGGGACAGCCCCAGCATTTT.

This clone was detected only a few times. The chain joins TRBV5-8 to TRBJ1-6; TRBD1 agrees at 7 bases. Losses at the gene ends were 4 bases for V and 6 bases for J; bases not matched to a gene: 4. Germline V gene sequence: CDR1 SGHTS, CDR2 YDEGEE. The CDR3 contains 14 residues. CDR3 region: CASSRQGINSPLHF. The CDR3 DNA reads TGTGCCAGCAGCCGACAGGGAATTAATTCACCCCTCCACTTT.

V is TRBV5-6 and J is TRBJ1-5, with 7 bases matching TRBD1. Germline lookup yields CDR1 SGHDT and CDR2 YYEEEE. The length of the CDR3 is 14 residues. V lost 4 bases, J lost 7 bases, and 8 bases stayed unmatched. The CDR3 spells CASSELTGTQPQHF. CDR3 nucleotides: TGTGCCAGCAGCGAACTGACAGGGACCCAGCCCCAGCATTTT.

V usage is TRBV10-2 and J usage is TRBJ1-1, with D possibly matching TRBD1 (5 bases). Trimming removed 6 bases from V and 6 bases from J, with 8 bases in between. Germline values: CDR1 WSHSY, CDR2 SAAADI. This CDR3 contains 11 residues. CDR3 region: CASRGLAEAFF. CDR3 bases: TGCGCCAGCAGGGGGCTCGCTGAAGCTTTCTTT.

The DNA of the CDR3 is TGTGCCAGCAGCTTGGCAGGGGCTGGCTATGGCTACACCTTC. Translating it yields CASSLAGAGYGYTF. The V call is TRBV5-6, the J call TRBJ1-2; a weak D match, TRBD1 (6 bases). V dropped 0 bases and J dropped 4 bases, with 10 bases sitting between them. The CDR3 runs 14 residues. The germline V gene encodes CDR1 SGHDT and CDR2 YYEEEE.

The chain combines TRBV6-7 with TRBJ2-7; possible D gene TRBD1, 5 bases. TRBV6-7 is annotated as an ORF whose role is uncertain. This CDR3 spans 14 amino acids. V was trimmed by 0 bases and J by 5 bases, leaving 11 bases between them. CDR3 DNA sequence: TGTGCCAGCAGTTACTCGATTGTAGGGGACGAGCAGTACTTC. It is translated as CASSYSIVGDEQYF.

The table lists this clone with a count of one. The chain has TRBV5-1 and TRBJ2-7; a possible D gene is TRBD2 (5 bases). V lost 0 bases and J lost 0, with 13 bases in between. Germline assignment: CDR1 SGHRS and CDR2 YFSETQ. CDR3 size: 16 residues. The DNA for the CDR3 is TGCGCCAGCAGCTTGGGAACGGGGAGTCCCTCCTACGAGCAGTACTTC. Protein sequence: CASSLGTGSPSYEQYF.

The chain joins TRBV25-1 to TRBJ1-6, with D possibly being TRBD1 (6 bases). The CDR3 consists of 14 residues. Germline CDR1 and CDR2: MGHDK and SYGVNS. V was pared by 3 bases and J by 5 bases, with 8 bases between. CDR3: CASSDNRDNSPLHF. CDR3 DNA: TGTGCCAGCAGTGATAACAGGGATAATTCACCCCTCCACTTT.

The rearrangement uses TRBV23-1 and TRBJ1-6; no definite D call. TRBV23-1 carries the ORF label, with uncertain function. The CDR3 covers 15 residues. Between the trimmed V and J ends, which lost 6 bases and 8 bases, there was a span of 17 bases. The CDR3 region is CASSPQGGWDSPLHF. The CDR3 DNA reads TGCGCCAGCAGCCCTCAAGGAGGTTGGGATTCACCCCTCCACTTT.

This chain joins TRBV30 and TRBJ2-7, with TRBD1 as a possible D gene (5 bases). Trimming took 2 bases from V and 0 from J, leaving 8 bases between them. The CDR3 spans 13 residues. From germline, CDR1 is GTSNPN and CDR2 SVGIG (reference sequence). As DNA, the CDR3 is TGTGCCTGGAGTTTAGGACACTCCTACGAGCAGTACTTC. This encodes CAWSLGHSYEQYF.

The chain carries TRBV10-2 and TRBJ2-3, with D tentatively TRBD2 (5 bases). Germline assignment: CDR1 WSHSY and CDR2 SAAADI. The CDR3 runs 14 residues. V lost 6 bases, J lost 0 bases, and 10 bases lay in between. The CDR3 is CASRVALSTDTQYF. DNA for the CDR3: TGCGCCAGCAGAGTAGCGCTGAGCACAGATACGCAGTATTTT.

The CDR3 is CASSEGQGNTIYF. The CDR3 DNA reads as TGTGCCAGCAGTGAAGGACAAGGAAACACCATATATTTT. The chain joins TRBV2 to TRBJ1-3; no firm D call. Per germline, CDR1 SNHLY and CDR2 FYNNEI. CDR3 length: 13 amino acids. The germline V and J ends were trimmed by 1 base and 4 bases, with 5 bases remaining between them.

The CDR3 protein is CARSLVEGETNTEAFF. The CDR3 DNA sequence: TGTGCCAGAAGCTTGGTAGAGGGCGAAACGAACACTGAAGCTTTCTTT. This chain joins TRBV5-3 and TRBJ1-1; no clear D gene. TRBV5-3 belongs to the ORF category, with a function that is uncertain. V lost 0 bases to trimming and J lost 1 base, with 13 bases between them. This CDR3 is built from 16 residues.

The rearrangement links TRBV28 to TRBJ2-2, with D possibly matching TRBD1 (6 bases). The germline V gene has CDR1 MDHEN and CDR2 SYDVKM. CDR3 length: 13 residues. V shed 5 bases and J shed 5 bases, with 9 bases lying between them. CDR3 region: CASSQQGTGELFF. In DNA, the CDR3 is TGTGCCAGCAGTCAACAGGGAACCGGGGAGCTGTTTTTT.